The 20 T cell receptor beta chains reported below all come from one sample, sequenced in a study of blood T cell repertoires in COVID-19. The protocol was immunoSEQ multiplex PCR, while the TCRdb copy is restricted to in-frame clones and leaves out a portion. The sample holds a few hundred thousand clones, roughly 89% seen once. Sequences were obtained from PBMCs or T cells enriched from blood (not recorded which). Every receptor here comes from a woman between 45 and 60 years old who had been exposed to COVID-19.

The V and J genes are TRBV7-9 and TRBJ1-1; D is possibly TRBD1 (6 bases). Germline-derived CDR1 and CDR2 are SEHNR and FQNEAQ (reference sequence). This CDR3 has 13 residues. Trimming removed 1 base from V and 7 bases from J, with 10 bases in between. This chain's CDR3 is CASSLDRDDEAFF. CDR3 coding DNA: TGTGCCAGCAGCTTAGACAGGGACGATGAAGCTTTCTTT.

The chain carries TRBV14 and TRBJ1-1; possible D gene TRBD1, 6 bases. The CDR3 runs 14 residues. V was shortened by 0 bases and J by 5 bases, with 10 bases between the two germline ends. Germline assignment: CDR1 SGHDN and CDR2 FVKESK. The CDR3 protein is CASSQDQTGTEAFF. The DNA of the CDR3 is TGTGCCAGCAGCCAAGATCAAACAGGGACTGAAGCTTTCTTT.

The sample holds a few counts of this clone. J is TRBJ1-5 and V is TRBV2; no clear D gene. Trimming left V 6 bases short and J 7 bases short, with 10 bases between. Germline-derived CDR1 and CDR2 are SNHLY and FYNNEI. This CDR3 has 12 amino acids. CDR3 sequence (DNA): TGTGCCAGCAGGGCCGTTCAACAGCCCCAGCATTTT. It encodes CASRAVQQPQHF.

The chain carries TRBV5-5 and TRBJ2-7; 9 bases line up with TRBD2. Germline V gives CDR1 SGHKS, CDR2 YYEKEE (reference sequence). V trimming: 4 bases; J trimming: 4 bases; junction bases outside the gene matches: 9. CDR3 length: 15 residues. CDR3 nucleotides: TGTGCCAGCAGCCGCGTAGCGGGGGAACCATACGAGCAGTACTTC. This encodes CASSRVAGEPYEQYF.

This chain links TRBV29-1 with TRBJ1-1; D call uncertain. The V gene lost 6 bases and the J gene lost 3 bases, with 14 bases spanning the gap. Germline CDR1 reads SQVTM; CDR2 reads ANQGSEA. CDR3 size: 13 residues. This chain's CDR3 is CSVQRTEYTEAFF. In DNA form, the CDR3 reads TGCAGCGTCCAACGAACAGAGTACACTGAAGCTTTCTTT.

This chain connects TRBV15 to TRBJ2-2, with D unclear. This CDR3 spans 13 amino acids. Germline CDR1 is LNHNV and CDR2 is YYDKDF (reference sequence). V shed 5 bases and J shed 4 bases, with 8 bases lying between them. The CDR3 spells CATSERGTGELFF. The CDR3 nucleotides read TGTGCCACCAGCGAGCGAGGCACCGGGGAGCTGTTTTTT. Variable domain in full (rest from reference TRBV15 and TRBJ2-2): DAMVIQNPRYQVTQFGKPVTLSCSQTLNHNVMYWYQQKSSQAPKLLFHYYDKDFNNEADTPDNFQSRRPNTSFCFLDIRSPGLGDTAMYLCATSERGTGELFFGEGSRLTVL.

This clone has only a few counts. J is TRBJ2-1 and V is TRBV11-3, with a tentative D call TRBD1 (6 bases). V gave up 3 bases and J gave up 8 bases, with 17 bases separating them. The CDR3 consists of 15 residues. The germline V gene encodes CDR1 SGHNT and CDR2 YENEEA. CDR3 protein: CASSFAVQGFHEQFF. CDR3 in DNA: TGTGCCAGCAGCTTCGCGGTACAGGGTTTCCATGAGCAGTTCTTC.

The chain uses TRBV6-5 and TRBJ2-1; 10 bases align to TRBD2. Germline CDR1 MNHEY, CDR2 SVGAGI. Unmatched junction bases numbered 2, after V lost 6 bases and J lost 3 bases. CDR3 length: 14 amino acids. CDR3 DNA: TGTGCCAGCAGCCGGACTAGCGGCTACAATGAGCAGTTCTTC. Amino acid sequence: CASSRTSGYNEQFF.

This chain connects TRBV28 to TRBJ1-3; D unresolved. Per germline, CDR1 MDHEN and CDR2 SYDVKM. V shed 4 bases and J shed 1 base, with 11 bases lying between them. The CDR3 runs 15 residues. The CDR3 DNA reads TGTGCCAGCAGTTACCCCTTAGCATCTGGAAACACCATATATTTT. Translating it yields CASSYPLASGNTIYF. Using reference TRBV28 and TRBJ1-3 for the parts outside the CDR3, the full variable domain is DVKVTQSSRYLVKRTGEKVFLECVQDMDHENMFWYRQDPGLGLRLIYFSYDVKMKEKGDIPEGYSVSREKKERFSLILESASTNQTSMYLCASSYPLASGNTIYFGEGSWLTVV.

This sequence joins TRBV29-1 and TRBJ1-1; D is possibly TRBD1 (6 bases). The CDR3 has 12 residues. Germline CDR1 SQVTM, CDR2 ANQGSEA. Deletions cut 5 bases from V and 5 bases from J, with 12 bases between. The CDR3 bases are TGCAGCGTTCGTCCGGACAGTACTGAAGCTTTCTTT. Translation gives CSVRPDSTEAFF.

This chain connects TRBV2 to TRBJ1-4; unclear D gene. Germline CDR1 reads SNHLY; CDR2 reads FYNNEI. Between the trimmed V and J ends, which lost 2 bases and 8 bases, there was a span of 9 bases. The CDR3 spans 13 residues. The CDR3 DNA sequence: TGTGCCAGCAGTGAATCAGGTCGGGAAAAACTGTTTTTT. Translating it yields CASSESGREKLFF.

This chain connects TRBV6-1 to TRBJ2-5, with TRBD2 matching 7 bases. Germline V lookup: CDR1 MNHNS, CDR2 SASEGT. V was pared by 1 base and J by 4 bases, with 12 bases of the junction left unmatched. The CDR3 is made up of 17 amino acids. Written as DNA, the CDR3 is TGTGCCAGCAGTGAAGGCAGGTGGGGGGGAGGACCAGAGACCCAGTACTTC. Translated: CASSEGRWGGGPETQYF.

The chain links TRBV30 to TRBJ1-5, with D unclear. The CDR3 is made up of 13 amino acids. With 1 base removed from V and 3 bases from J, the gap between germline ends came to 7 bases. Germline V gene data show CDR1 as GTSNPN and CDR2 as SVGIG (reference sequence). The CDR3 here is CAWSGTSNQPQHF. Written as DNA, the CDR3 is TGTGCCTGGAGTGGCACTTCCAATCAGCCCCAGCATTTT.

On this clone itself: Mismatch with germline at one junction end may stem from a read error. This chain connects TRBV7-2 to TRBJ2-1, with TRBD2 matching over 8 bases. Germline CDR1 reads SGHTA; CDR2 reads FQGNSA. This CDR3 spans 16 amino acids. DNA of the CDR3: TGTGCCAGCAGCTTAACGCCGGGGGGGCCATACAATGGGCAGTTCTTC. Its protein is CASSLTPGGPYNGQFF.

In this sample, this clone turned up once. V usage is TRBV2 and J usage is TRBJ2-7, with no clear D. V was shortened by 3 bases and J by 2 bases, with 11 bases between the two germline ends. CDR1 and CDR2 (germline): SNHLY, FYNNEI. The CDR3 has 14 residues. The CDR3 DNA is TGTGCCAGCAGTGACAGCAGGTTGACCTACGAGCAGTACTTC. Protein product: CASSDSRLTYEQYF.

The CDR3 reads CASQPHSGGVYEQYF. CDR3 nucleotide sequence: TGTGCCAGCCAACCTCATAGCGGGGGGGTCTACGAGCAGTACTTC. The chain carries TRBV27 and TRBJ2-7, with 11 bases fitting TRBD2. CDR3 length equals 15 residues. Trimming at V came to 8 bases and at J to 3 bases, leaving 9 bases not matched to a gene. The germline V gene encodes CDR1 MNHEY and CDR2 SMNVEV (reference sequence).

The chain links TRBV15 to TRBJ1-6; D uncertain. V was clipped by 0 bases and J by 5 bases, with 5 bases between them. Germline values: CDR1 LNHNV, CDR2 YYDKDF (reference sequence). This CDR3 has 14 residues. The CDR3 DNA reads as TGTGCCACCAGCAGAGATAAGCATAATTCACCCCTCCACTTT. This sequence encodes CATSRDKHNSPLHF.

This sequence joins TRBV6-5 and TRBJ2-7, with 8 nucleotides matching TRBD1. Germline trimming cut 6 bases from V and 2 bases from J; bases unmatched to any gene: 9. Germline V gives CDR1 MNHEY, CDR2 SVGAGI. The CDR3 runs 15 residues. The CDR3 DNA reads TGTGCCAGCAGGAGTCGGGGACAGGCGACCTACGAGCAGTACTTC. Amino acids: CASRSRGQATYEQYF.

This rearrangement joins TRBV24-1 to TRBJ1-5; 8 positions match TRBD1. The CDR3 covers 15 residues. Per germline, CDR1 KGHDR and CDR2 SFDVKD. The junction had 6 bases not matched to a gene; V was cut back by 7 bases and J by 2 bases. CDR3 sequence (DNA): TGTGCCACCAGGGGCGGACAGGGAGGCAATCAGCCCCAGCATTTT. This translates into CATRGGQGGNQPQHF.

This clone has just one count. The CDR3 protein is CASSPRGGVMGTEAFF. The DNA for the CDR3 is TGTGCCAGCAGCCCCAGAGGGGGGGTAATGGGCACTGAAGCTTTCTTT. The J gene is TRBJ1-1, the V gene TRBV21-1. TRBV21-1 is given as a pseudogene. The CDR3 extends over 16 amino acids.